These 30 T cell receptor beta chains came from one sample sequenced in a study of T cells in Graves' hyperthyroidism and ophthalmopathy. Regions amplified from RNA transcripts were the TCR beta CDR3 regions. The study used the HTBI primer set for a first-round RT-PCR of the TCR CDR3. TCRdb fed the multiplex PCR reads into MiXCR, producing one record per CDR3 protein. The sample includes some 460,000 distinct CDR3 sequences, around 16% seen only once; the top ten take 13% to 15%. The sample taken for sequencing was blood. The source is a woman between 18 and 29 years old with Graves' hyperthyroidism.

V gene TRBV3-1 combines with J gene TRBJ1-3, with 12 positions matching TRBD1. The V gene's germline CDR1 is LGHDT and CDR2 YNNKEL (reference sequence). This CDR3 comprises 15 residues. J gave up 5 bases and V 4 bases, and 3 bases lay outside the gene matches. The CDR3 DNA follows: TGTGCCAGCAGCCTACGGGACAGGGGGCGAAACACCATATATTTT. This gives the protein CASSLRDRGRNTIYF.

This clonotype was recorded many times. This chain links TRBV20-1 with TRBJ1-2; TRBD1 might be the D (5 bases). Germline V gene data show CDR1 as DFQATT and CDR2 as SNEGSKA (reference sequence). This CDR3 region has 13 residues. V dropped 5 bases and J dropped 2 bases, with 12 bases sitting between them. CDR3 bases: TGCAGTGCTGAAGGGACGGCAAACTATGGCTACACCTTC. It yields the protein CSAEGTANYGYTF.

Ten or more counts support this clonotype. The CDR3, as DNA: TGTGCCACCAGTGACCCGGGACAGGGTATCGGCGAGCAGTACTTC. This encodes CATSDPGQGIGEQYF. The V and J genes are TRBV24-1 and TRBJ2-7; 9 positions agree with TRBD1. The CDR3 has 15 amino acids. Germline CDR1 and CDR2: KGHDR and SFDVKD. The V gene end was trimmed by 4 bases and the J gene end by 6 bases; junction bases not matched to a gene: 9.

This clonotype showed up many times. The gene calls are TRBV27 and TRBJ2-1, with 10 positions matching TRBD2. The J segment lost 8 bases and the V segment lost 1 base, leaving 23 bases of the junction unmatched. Germline CDR1 MNHEY, CDR2 SMNVEV (reference sequence). The CDR3 runs to 21 residues. Written as DNA, the CDR3 is TGTGCCAGCAGTTTATGTCCCAGCGGGGGGGTCAGGGTCCGTTCGTACGATGAGCAGTTCTTC. It encodes CASSLCPSGGVRVRSYDEQFF.

This clonotype was recorded many times. CDR3 sequence: CASSLILSSYNEQFF. CDR3 nucleotide sequence: TGTGCCAGCAGCTTAATACTGAGCTCCTACAATGAGCAGTTCTTC. This chain joins TRBV7-3 and TRBJ2-1; no clear D. Germline CDR1 SGHTA, CDR2 FQGTGA. Trimming removed 1 base from V and 0 bases from J, with 7 bases in between. The CDR3 has 15 residues. Filled out from reference TRBV7-3 and TRBJ2-1, the complete variable domain reads GAGVSQTPSNKVTEKGKYVELRCDPISGHTALYWYRQSLGQGPEFLIYFQGTGAADDSGLPNDRFFAVRPEGSVSTLKIQRTERGDSAVYLCASSLILSSYNEQFFGPGTRLTVL.

This chain links TRBV6-1 with TRBJ1-5; D uncertain. Germline V CDR1 and CDR2: MNHNS, SASEGT. V lost 1 base, J lost 4 bases, and 17 bases lay in between. There are 17 residues in the CDR3. The CDR3 nucleotides read TGTGCCAGCAGTGAAGGGGTGGGAGGACGCCTTAATCAGCCCCAGCATTTT. It specifies CASSEGVGGRLNQPQHF.

In its sample, this clonotype was seen many times. The rearrangement links TRBV28 to TRBJ2-3; D remains unclear. The CDR3 has 16 amino acids. The V end lost 7 bases, the J end lost 2 bases, and 19 bases lay between the germline ends. Germline V gives CDR1 MDHEN, CDR2 SYDVKM. CDR3 sequence reads: CASTLESSVFTDTQYF. The CDR3, as DNA: TGTGCCAGCACCTTAGAATCAAGCGTCTTCACAGATACGCAGTATTTT. Full variable domain (remainder filled in from reference TRBV28 and TRBJ2-3): DVKVTQSSRYLVKRTGEKVFLECVQDMDHENMFWYRQDPGLGLRLIYFSYDVKMKEKGDIPEGYSVSREKKERFSLILESASTNQTSMYLCASTLESSVFTDTQYFGPGTRLTVL.

The gene calls are TRBV10-2 and TRBJ2-2; the match to TRBD1 covers 9 bases. CDR1 is WSHSY, CDR2 SAAADI, per germline. The CDR3 totals 16 residues. V was pared by 7 bases and J by 0 bases, with 6 bases of the junction left unmatched. CDR3: CASTEQGAPNTGELFF. CDR3 coding DNA: TGCGCCAGCACCGAACAGGGGGCGCCGAACACCGGGGAGCTGTTTTTT.

This clonotype was recorded a few times. The chain is built from TRBV9 and TRBJ2-1; D not resolved. The ends were cut back, 1 base at V and 3 bases at J, with 17 bases in the middle. The CDR3 length is 17 residues. The germline V gene has CDR1 SGDLS and CDR2 YYNGEE. CDR3 region: CASSVSPQERFYNEQFF. CDR3 bases: TGTGCCAGCAGCGTAAGCCCCCAGGAGCGATTCTACAATGAGCAGTTCTTC.

This clonotype came up many times. V usage is TRBV6-2 or TRBV6-3 and J usage is TRBJ1-3; unclear D gene. CDR1 is MNHEY, CDR2 SVGEGT, per germline. Trimming removed 9 bases from V and 2 bases from J, with 14 bases in between. The CDR3 loop spans 14 amino acids. CDR3 loop: CASSRTQPGNTIYF. CDR3 sequence (DNA): TGTGCCAGTAGCAGAACACAGCCTGGAAACACCATATATTTT.

This clonotype has at least ten counts. V is TRBV5-1 and J is TRBJ2-2; 7 bases map to TRBD2. The germline CDR1 and CDR2 sequences are SGHRS and YFSETQ. This CDR3 has 13 residues. V lost 7 bases and J lost 4; bases outside the gene matches: 4. The chain's CDR3 is CASSREATGELFF. CDR3 DNA: TGCGCCAGCTCCCGGGAGGCCACCGGGGAGCTGTTTTTT. Complete variable domain (other parts from reference TRBV5-1 and TRBJ2-2): KAGVTQTPRYLIKTRGQQVTLSCSPISGHRSVSWYQQTPGQGLQFLFEYFSETQRNKGNFPGRFSGRQFSNSRSEMNVSTLELGDSALYLCASSREATGELFFGEGSRLTVL.

The rearrangement uses TRBV28 and TRBJ2-1, with a tentative D call TRBD2 (5 bases). CDR1 and CDR2 from the germline V gene are MDHEN and SYDVKM. V lost 4 bases to trimming and J lost 0 bases, with 10 bases between them. The CDR3 loop spans 15 amino acids. The CDR3 nucleotides read TGTGCCAGCAGTTCAGCGGAGAGCTCCTACAATGAGCAGTTCTTC. Protein product: CASSSAESSYNEQFF. The whole variable domain, remainder taken from reference TRBV28 and TRBJ2-1, is DVKVTQSSRYLVKRTGEKVFLECVQDMDHENMFWYRQDPGLGLRLIYFSYDVKMKEKGDIPEGYSVSREKKERFSLILESASTNQTSMYLCASSSAESSYNEQFFGPGTRLTVL.

This chain connects TRBV29-1 to TRBJ1-2; no clear D. The CDR3 loop spans 12 amino acids. The ends were cut back, 3 bases at V and 6 bases at J, with 11 bases in the middle. Per germline, CDR1 SQVTM and CDR2 ANQGSEA. DNA for the CDR3: TGCAGCGTTGATCTGGGTAAGGATGGCTACACCTTC. It encodes CSVDLGKDGYTF.

The genes are TRBV25-1 and TRBJ1-1, with 8 bases that match TRBD1. V shed 5 bases and J 5 bases; nucleotides not matched to a gene: 4. Germline CDR1 and CDR2: MGHDK and SYGVNS. The CDR3 consists of 13 residues. CDR3 in amino acids: CASSRTGLTEAFF. In DNA form, the CDR3 reads TGTGCCAGCAGTAGGACAGGGCTGACTGAAGCTTTCTTT.

This clonotype was observed a few times. V and J are TRBV20-1 and TRBJ2-1; 15 bases fit TRBD2. V lost 3 bases, J lost 3 bases, and 3 bases stayed unmatched. Germline V gene lookup returns CDR1 DFQATT and CDR2 SNEGSKA (reference sequence). The CDR3 loop spans 16 amino acids. CDR3 sequence: CSASWGLAGGYNEQFF. The CDR3 DNA reads as TGCAGTGCTAGTTGGGGACTAGCGGGAGGCTACAATGAGCAGTTCTTC.

This clonotype appeared a few times. A much larger clone differs by one base, so this may be a read error. As DNA, the CDR3 is TGTGTCAGTCGCTGGGACCGCACAGATACGCAGTATTTT. Translation gives CVSRWDRTDTQYF. This chain uses TRBV28 with TRBJ2-3; D may be TRBD1 or TRBD2 (5 bases each). This CDR3 spans 13 amino acids. CDR1 is MDHEN and CDR2 is SYDVKM in the germline V gene.

This clonotype was seen repeatedly, ten times or more. V usage is TRBV11-3 and J usage is TRBJ2-7; 7 bases are shared with TRBD1. V trimming: 0 bases; J trimming: 3 bases; junction bases outside the gene matches: 2. CDR1 SGHNT and CDR2 YENEEA come from the germline V gene. This CDR3 spans 14 amino acids. CDR3 bases: TGTGCCAGCAGCTTAGATGGGACAGACTACGAGCAGTACTTC. This translates into CASSLDGTDYEQYF.

The CDR3 here is CASSSLSRGTNEKLFF. The CDR3 DNA reads TGTGCCAGCAGCTCCCTTTCCAGGGGCACTAATGAAAAACTGTTTTTT. V gene TRBV13 combines with J gene TRBJ1-4, with a weak D call TRBD1 (6 bases). Per germline, CDR1 PRHDT and CDR2 FYEKMQ (reference sequence). The CDR3 is 16 residues long. The V and J ends lost 4 bases and 2 bases respectively, with 14 bases between them.

This clonotype was counted ten times or more. The V gene is TRBV15, the J gene TRBJ1-1; a possible D gene is TRBD1 (5 bases). Germline loops: CDR1 LNHNV, CDR2 YYDKDF (reference sequence). The CDR3 runs to 14 residues. V shed 3 bases and J shed 4 bases, with 12 bases lying between them. The CDR3 DNA follows: TGTGCCACCAGCAGGGAACAGGCAGGCACTGAAGCTTTCTTT. This translates into CATSREQAGTEAFF.

This clonotype came up many times. The V and J genes are TRBV20-1 and TRBJ1-2; D is undetermined. Germline V gene data show CDR1 as DFQATT and CDR2 as SNEGSKA (reference sequence). This CDR3 has 11 residues. Trimming removed 3 bases from V and 4 bases from J, with 6 bases in between. The CDR3 is CSASRSYGYTF. In nucleotides, the CDR3 is TGCAGTGCTAGCCGAAGCTATGGCTACACCTTC.

The CDR3, as DNA: TGCGCCAGCAGCCAAGATGGGGCCCGCTATAATTCACCCCTCCACTTT. Amino acids: CASSQDGARYNSPLHF. This rearrangement joins TRBV4-1 to TRBJ1-6; a possible D gene is TRBD1 (5 bases). The germline V gene has CDR1 MGHRA and CDR2 YSYEKL. This CDR3 has 16 amino acids. Deletions cut 0 bases from V and 3 bases from J, with 9 bases between.

This clonotype was seen at least ten times. The V call is TRBV20-1, the J call TRBJ1-2; TRBD1 is a possible D gene (6 bases). This CDR3 is 15 amino acids long. The germline V and J ends were trimmed by 6 bases and 0 bases, with 17 bases remaining between them. The germline CDR1 and CDR2 sequences are DFQATT and SNEGSKA (reference sequence). This chain's CDR3 is CSAASLQGANYGYTF. DNA of the CDR3: TGCAGTGCCGCTAGTCTACAGGGAGCTAACTATGGCTACACCTTC.

This clonotype was seen many times. This chain uses TRBV28 with TRBJ2-3; no clear D. With 6 bases removed from V and 0 bases from J, the gap between germline ends came to 10 bases. This CDR3 is 14 amino acids long. The germline CDR1 and CDR2 sequences are MDHEN and SYDVKM. CDR3 nucleotide sequence: TGTGCCAGCAGCCTTAGCTCTAGCACAGATACGCAGTATTTT. The encoded protein is CASSLSSSTDTQYF.

This clonotype was counted at least ten times. The genes are TRBV7-2 and TRBJ2-3, with 10 bases matching TRBD2. Germline values: CDR1 SGHTA, CDR2 FQGNSA. The CDR3 covers 18 residues. The J segment lost 0 bases and the V segment lost 5 bases, leaving 11 bases of the junction unmatched. The CDR3 DNA reads TGTGCCAGCAGCGTCTCCCCCGGGACTAGCGCAAGCACAGATACGCAGTATTTT. Translation gives CASSVSPGTSASTDTQYF.

As to this clonotype: Relative to the germline gene, one junction end is altered; a read error may explain this. This chain uses TRBV29-1 with TRBJ1-2; TRBD1 matches 9 bases. This CDR3 has 13 amino acids. The V gene's germline CDR1 is SQVTM and CDR2 ANQGSEA. The CDR3 region has the DNA TGCAGCGTTCTGGGACAGGGAGACTATGACTACACCTTC. Its translation: CSVLGQGDYDYTF.

This clonotype occurred many times. The gene calls are TRBV2 and TRBJ1-6; TRBD1 might be the D (6 bases). Germline assignment: CDR1 SNHLY and CDR2 FYNNEI. V lost 3 bases to trimming and J lost 7 bases, with 10 bases between them. The CDR3 contains 14 residues. This CDR3 is CASSEGASNSPLHF. In DNA form, the CDR3 reads TGTGCCAGCAGTGAGGGGGCGAGCAATTCACCCCTCCACTTT.

A word on this clonotype: This sequence may be a read error, since a much larger clone differs from it by one base. The CDR3 does not end in the conserved phenylalanine or tryptophan, so this is likely a read error. The chain couples TRBV28 to TRBJ2-5; 11 nucleotides match TRBD2. The trim removed 6 bases at V and 1 base at J, leaving 4 bases unmatched. Germline V gene sequence: CDR1 MDHEN, CDR2 SYDVKM. The CDR3 is made up of 15 amino acids. CDR3 sequence: CASSLTSGSQETQYL. CDR3 sequence (DNA): TGTGCCAGCAGCCTAACTAGCGGGAGCCAAGAGACCCAGTACCTC.

This chain connects TRBV6-9 to TRBJ1-2, with 8 bases fitting TRBD1. Trimming removed 4 bases from V and 8 bases from J; junction bases left unmatched: 12. Germline loops: CDR1 MNHGY, CDR2 SVAAGI. This CDR3 comprises 15 residues. This CDR3 reads CASSLITGGLGGYTF. The DNA for the CDR3 is TGTGCCAGCAGTTTGATTACAGGGGGATTGGGAGGCTACACCTTC.

This clonotype came up many times. The CDR3 DNA follows: TGTGCCAGCAGCCAAACCATGTCGGGGCTGAACACTGAAGCTTTCTTT. It translates to CASSQTMSGLNTEAFF. V and J are TRBV3-1 and TRBJ1-1; D may be TRBD1 (5 bases). The ends were cut back, 2 bases at V and 0 bases at J, with 13 bases in the middle. The CDR3 covers 16 residues. The germline gives CDR1 LGHDT, CDR2 YNNKEL (reference sequence). The full variable domain, completed using reference TRBV3-1 and TRBJ1-1, is DTAVSQTPKYLVTQMGNDKSIKCEQNLGHDTMYWYKQDSKKFLKIMFSYNNKELIINETVPNRFSPKSPDKAHLNLHINSLELGDSAVYFCASSQTMSGLNTEAFFGQGTRLTVV.

The chain uses TRBV5-4 and TRBJ1-2; 7 bases are a match to TRBD1. V lost 4 bases and J lost 2; bases outside the gene matches: 14. Germline loops: CDR1 SGHNT, CDR2 YYREEE (reference sequence). The CDR3 sequence is 17 residues long. The CDR3 protein is CASSPGAGQSTNYGYTF. CDR3 bases: TGTGCCAGCAGCCCGGGTGCGGGACAGAGCACCAACTATGGCTACACCTTC.